One TCR beta chain is described in this entry. The antigen remains undetermined. The V end was cut by 8 bases, the J end by 4 bases, with 17 bases between. This CDR3 has 14 amino acids. Looked up from germline, CDR1 is MNHNS and CDR2 is SASEGT. This specimen comes from a study of response to subunit inactivated influenza vaccine. Study results and limitations: Authors proposed each seasonal influenza vaccination draws in few new T cells.

TCRdb fed the RT-PCR reads into MiXCR, producing one record per CDR3 protein. The sample yields 500,000 to 750,000 distinct CDR3 sequences, roughly 15% seen once. The starting material was PBMCs from blood, obtained approximately 12 days after vaccination. The source of this sequence is a middle-aged man who received an inactivated influenza vaccine. The chain uses TRBV6-1 and TRBJ1-1; no definite D call. CDR3 nucleotide sequence: TGTGCCAGCTCCCTGGCATTTGGTCGCACTGAAGCTTTCTTT. Translated: CASSLAFGRTEAFF.